The 5 T cell receptor beta chains presented below share a single source sample, sequenced in a study of technical replicates of blood from several donors. TCRdb's copy holds only in-frame clones and misses some; the assay was immunoSEQ multiplex PCR. Here the sample spans roughly 52,000 clones, nearly 95% being singletons. The sequenced material came from PBMCs. The receptors stem from a human donor in good health. Some clones in this sample may be carry-over from other donors' samples.

The chain combines TRBV15 with TRBJ1-4; TRBD1 agrees at 8 bases. Germline assignment: CDR1 LNHNV and CDR2 YYDKDF (reference sequence). V lost 1 base, J lost 4 bases, and 8 bases stayed unmatched. The CDR3 totals 17 residues. The CDR3 DNA reads TGTGCCACCAGCAGAGTGGGACAGGTTCGGGGTAATGAAAAACTGTTTTTT. Its translation: CATSRVGQVRGNEKLFF.

This rearrangement joins TRBV5-6 to TRBJ1-2; TRBD1 aligns across 10 bases. This CDR3 is 14 amino acids long. The junction had 8 bases not matched to a gene; V was cut back by 4 bases and J by 8 bases. CDR1 and CDR2 (germline): SGHDT, YYEEEE. This chain's CDR3 is CASSPGDRGSGYTF. The CDR3 nucleotides read TGTGCCAGCAGCCCGGGGGACAGGGGATCCGGCTACACCTTC.

The chain has TRBV6-5 and TRBJ1-3; D call uncertain. Germline V gives CDR1 MNHEY, CDR2 SVGAGI. V was pared by 2 bases and J by 0 bases, with 8 bases between. The CDR3 sequence is 15 residues long. CDR3 DNA: TGTGCCAGCAGTTACGGGCAGGACTCTGGAAACACCATATATTTT. It yields the protein CASSYGQDSGNTIYF.

The V and J genes are TRBV6-1 and TRBJ1-6; TRBD1 might be the D (5 bases). Looked up from germline, CDR1 is MNHNS and CDR2 is SASEGT. Trimming pared 8 bases from V and 6 bases from J, leaving 14 bases between. The CDR3 consists of 14 residues. DNA for the CDR3: TGTGCCAGCGGGCGGGGTGACAGTAATTCACCCCTCCACTTT. Translating it yields CASGRGDSNSPLHF.

This chain joins TRBV7-9 and TRBJ2-5; D is perhaps TRBD1 (6 bases). Trimming took 6 bases from V and 3 from J, leaving 11 bases between them. Germline CDR1 SEHNR, CDR2 FQNEAQ (reference sequence). This CDR3 has 13 residues. The CDR3 DNA reads TGTGCCAGCAGTAAACGGACAGAAGAGACCCAGTACTTC. Translated: CASSKRTEETQYF.